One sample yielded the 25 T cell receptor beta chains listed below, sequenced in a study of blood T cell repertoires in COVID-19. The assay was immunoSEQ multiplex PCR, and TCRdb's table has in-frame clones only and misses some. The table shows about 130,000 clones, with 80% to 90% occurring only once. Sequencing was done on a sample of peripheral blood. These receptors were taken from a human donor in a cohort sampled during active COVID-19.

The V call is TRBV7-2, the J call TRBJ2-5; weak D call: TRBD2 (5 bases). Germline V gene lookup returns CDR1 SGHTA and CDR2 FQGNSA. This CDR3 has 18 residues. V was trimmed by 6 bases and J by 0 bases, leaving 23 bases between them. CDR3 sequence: CASSTPTRARQNQETQYF. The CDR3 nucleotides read TGTGCCAGCAGTACCCCGACGAGGGCTAGGCAAAACCAAGAGACCCAGTACTTC.

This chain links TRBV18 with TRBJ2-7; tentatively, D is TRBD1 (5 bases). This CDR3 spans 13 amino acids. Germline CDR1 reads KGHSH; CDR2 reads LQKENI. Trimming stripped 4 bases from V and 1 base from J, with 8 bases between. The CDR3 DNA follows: TGTGCCAGCTCACAGAGACAGTCCTACGAGCAGTACTTC. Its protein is CASSQRQSYEQYF.

This CDR3 reads CASSRGTGVGEQYF. The CDR3, as DNA: TGTGCCAGCAGTCGGGGGACAGGGGTGGGCGAGCAGTACTTC. V usage is TRBV6-5 and J usage is TRBJ2-7, with TRBD1 identical over 10 bases. CDR1 and CDR2 (germline): MNHEY, SVGAGI. This CDR3 is 14 amino acids long. Losses at the gene ends were 5 bases for V and 6 bases for J; bases not matched to a gene: 7.

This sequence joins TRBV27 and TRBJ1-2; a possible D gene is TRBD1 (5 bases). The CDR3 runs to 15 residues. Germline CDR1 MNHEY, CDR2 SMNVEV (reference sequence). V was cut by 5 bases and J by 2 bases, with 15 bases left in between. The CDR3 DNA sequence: TGTGCCAGCAGTGCCCGGGCAGGGCCAAACTATGGCTACACCTTC. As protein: CASSARAGPNYGYTF.

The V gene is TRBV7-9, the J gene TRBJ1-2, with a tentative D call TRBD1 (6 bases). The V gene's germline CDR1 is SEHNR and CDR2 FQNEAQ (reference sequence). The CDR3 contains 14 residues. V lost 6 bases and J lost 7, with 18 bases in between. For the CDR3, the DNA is TGTGCCAGCAGTCTGGGTAACAGGGCGGGTGGCTACACCTTC. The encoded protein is CASSLGNRAGGYTF.

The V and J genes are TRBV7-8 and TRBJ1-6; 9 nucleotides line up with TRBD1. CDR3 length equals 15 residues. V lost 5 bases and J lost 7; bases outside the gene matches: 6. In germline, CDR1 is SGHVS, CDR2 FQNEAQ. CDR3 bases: TGTGCCAGCAGCGTTGGGACAGGGAGGAATTCACCCCTCCACTTT. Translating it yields CASSVGTGRNSPLHF.

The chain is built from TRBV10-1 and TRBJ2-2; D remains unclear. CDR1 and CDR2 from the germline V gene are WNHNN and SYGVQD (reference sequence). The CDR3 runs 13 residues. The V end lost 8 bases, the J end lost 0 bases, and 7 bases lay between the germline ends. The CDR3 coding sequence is TGCGCCAGCTCGGTTTCGAACACCGGGGAGCTGTTTTTT. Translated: CASSVSNTGELFF.

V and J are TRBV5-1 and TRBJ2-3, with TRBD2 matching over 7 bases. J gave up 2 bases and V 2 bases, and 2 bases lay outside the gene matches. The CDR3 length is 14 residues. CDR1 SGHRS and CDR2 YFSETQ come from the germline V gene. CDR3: CASSFGGNTDTQYF. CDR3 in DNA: TGCGCCAGCAGCTTCGGGGGGAACACAGATACGCAGTATTTT.

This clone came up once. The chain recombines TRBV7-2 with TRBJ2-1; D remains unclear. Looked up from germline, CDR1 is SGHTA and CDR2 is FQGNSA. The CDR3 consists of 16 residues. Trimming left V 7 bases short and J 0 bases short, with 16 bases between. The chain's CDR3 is CASMGYELGSYNEQFF. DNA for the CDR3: TGTGCCAGCATGGGCTACGAACTCGGCTCCTACAATGAGCAGTTCTTC.

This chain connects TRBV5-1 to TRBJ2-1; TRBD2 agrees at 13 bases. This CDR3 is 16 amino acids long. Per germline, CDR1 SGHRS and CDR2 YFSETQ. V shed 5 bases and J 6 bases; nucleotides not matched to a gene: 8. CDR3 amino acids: CASRPFTSGGANEQFF. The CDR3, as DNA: TGCGCCAGCAGACCCTTTACTAGCGGGGGGGCCAATGAGCAGTTCTTC. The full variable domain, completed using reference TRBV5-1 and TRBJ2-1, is KAGVTQTPRYLIKTRGQQVTLSCSPISGHRSVSWYQQTPGQGLQFLFEYFSETQRNKGNFPGRFSGRQFSNSRSEMNVSTLELGDSALYLCASRPFTSGGANEQFFGPGTRLTVL.

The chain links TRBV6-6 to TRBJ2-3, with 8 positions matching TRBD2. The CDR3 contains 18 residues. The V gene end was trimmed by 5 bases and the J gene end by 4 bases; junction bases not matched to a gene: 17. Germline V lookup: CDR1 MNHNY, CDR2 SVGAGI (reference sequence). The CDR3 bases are TGTGCCAGCAGTCCACCAGACTGGGGCGGGGGGCTGCCAGATACGCAGTATTTT. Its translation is CASSPPDWGGGLPDTQYF.

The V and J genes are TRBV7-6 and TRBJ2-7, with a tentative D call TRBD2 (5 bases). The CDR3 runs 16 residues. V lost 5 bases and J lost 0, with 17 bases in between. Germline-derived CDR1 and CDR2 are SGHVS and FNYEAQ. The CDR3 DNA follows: TGTGCCAGCAGCCGGGGAGTATCGGGTAGCTCCTACGAGCAGTACTTC. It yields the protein CASSRGVSGSSYEQYF.

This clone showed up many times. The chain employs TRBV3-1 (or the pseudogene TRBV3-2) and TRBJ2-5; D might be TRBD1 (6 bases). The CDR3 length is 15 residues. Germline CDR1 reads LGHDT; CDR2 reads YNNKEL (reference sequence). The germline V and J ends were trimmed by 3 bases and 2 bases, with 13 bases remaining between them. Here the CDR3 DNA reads TGTGCCAGCAGCCAGAACCGAGGGGGACAAGAGACCCAGTACTTC. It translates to CASSQNRGGQETQYF.

CDR3: CASSQLLDRVGAGELFF. CDR3 DNA: TGCGCCAGCAGCCAACTCCTCGACAGGGTCGGAGCCGGGGAGCTGTTTTTT. The chain has TRBV4-1 and TRBJ2-2; 7 nucleotides line up with TRBD1. The V gene's germline CDR1 is MGHRA and CDR2 YSYEKL. J gave up 6 bases and V 2 bases, and 12 bases lay outside the gene matches. The CDR3 extends over 17 amino acids.

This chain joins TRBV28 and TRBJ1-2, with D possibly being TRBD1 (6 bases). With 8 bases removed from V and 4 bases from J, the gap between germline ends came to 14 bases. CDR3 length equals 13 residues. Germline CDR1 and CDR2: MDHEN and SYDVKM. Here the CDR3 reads CASGSGVAYGYTF. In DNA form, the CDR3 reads TGTGCCAGCGGATCAGGGGTTGCCTATGGCTACACCTTC.

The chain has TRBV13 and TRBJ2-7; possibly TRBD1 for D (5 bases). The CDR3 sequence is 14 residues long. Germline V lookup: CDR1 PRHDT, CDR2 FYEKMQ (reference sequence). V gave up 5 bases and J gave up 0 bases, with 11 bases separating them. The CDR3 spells CASSGAQSSYEQYF. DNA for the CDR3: TGTGCCAGCAGCGGGGCCCAGAGCTCCTACGAGCAGTACTTC. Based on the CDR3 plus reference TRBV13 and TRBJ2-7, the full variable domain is AAGVIQSPRHLIKEKRETATLKCYPIPRHDTVYWYQQGPGQDPQFLISFYEKMQSDKGSIPDRFSAQQFSDYHSELNMSSLELGDSALYFCASSGAQSSYEQYFGPGTRLTVT.

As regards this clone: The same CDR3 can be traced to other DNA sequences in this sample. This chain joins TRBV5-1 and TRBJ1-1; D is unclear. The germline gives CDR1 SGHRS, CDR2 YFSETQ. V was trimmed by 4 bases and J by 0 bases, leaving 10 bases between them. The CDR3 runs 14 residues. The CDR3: CASSPGGVNTEAFF. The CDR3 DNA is TGCGCCAGCAGCCCCGGCGGCGTGAACACTGAAGCTTTCTTT.

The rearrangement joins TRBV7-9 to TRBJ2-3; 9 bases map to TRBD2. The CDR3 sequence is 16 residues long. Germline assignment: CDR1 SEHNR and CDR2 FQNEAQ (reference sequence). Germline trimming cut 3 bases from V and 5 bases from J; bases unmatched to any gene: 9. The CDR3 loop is CASSFGTSLAVDTQYF. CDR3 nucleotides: TGTGCCAGCAGCTTTGGGACTAGCTTGGCCGTAGATACGCAGTATTTT.

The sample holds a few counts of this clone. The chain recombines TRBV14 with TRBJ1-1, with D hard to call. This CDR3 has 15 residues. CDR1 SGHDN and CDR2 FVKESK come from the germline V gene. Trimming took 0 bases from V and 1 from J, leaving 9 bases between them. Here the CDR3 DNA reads TGTGCCAGCAGCCAAGACCTCAGGCGGAACACTGAAGCTTTCTTT. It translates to CASSQDLRRNTEAFF. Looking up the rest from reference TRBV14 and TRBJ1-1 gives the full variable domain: EAGVTQFPSHSVIEKGQTVTLRCDPISGHDNLYWYRRVMGKEIKFLLHFVKESKQDESGMPNNRFLAERTGGTYSTLKVQPAELEDSGVYFCASSQDLRRNTEAFFGQGTRLTVV.

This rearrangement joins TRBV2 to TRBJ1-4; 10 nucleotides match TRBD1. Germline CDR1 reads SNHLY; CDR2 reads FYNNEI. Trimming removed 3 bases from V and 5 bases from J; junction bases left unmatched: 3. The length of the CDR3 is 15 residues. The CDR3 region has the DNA TGTGCCAGCAGTGACATGGGACAGGGGAATGAAAAACTGTTTTTT. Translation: CASSDMGQGNEKLFF.

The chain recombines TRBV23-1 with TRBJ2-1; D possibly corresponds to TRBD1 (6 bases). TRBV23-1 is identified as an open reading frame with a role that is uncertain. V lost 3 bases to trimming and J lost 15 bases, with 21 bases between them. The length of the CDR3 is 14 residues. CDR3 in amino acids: CASSHRAGTQQTFF. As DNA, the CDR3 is TGCGCCAGCAGTCACCGAGCCGGGACACAGCAAACGTTCTTC.

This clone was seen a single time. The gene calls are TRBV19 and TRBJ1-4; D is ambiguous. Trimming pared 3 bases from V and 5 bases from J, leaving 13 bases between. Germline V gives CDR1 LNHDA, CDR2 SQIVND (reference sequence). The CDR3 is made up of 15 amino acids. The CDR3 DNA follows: TGTGCCAGTAGTATTCTCGGGGAAAGAAATGAAAAACTGTTTTTT. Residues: CASSILGERNEKLFF.

The chain's CDR3 is CASSIVAGTGELFF. CDR3 bases: TGTGCCAGTAGTATAGTAGCGGGCACCGGGGAGCTGTTTTTT. The chain joins TRBV19 to TRBJ2-2, with 7 bases fitting TRBD2. The V gene end was trimmed by 1 base and the J gene end by 4 bases; junction bases not matched to a gene: 0. CDR1 and CDR2 from the germline V gene are LNHDA and SQIVND (reference sequence). This CDR3 comprises 14 residues.

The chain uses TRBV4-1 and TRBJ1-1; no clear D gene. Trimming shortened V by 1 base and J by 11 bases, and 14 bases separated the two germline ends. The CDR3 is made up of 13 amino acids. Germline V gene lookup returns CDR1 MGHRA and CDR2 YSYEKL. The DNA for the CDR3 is TGCGCCAGCAGCCAAGTCCTCGGTTTAGAGGCTTTCTTT. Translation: CASSQVLGLEAFF.

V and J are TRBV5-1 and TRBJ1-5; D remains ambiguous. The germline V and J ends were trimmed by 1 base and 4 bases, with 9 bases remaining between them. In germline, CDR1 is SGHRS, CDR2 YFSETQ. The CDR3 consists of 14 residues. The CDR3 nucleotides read TGCGCCAGCAGCTTGAGCTCGGGGAATCAGCCCCAGCATTTT. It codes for CASSLSSGNQPQHF.